The source of this T cell receptor (beta chain) is a study of pediatric ulcerative colitis. During colonoscopy, one to two rectal pinch biopsies were collected. Germline CDR1 is MGHRA and CDR2 is YSYEKL. This CDR3 region has 14 residues. Deletions cut 0 bases from V and 7 bases from J, with 12 bases between. Sequencing depth was up to 500,000 reads per sample. Data came from immunoSEQ multiplex PCR; TCRdb stores just in-frame clones and leaves some out. Of roughly 45,000 clones in the sample, more than 60% were seen once. On this clone: Its antigen is not known.

Study conclusions and caveats: Ulcerative colitis patients shared more blood-rectal clones than controls. Rectal repertoires separated controls, mild-moderate and acute severe colitis.

The TCR sequence derives from a girl aged 5-17 years with moderate ulcerative colitis. The sequenced material came from gut tissue. The V call is TRBV4-1, the J call TRBJ1-1, with D unresolved. The CDR3 coding sequence is TGCGCCAGCAGCCAAGATCCAGTGTCGAATGAAGCTTTCTTT. This encodes CASSQDPVSNEAFF.